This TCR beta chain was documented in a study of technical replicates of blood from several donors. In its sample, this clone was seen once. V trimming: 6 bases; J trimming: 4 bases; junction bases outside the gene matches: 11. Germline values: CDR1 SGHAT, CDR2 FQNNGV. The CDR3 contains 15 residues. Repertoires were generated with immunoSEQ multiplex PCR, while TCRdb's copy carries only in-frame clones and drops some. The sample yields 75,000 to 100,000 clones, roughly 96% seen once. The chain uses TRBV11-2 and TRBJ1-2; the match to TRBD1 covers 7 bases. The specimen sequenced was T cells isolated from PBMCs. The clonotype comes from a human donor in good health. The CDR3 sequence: CASRHPGQPSYGYTF. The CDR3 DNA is TGTGCCAGCAGGCACCCGGGACAGCCCTCCTATGGCTACACCTTC.